The clone carrying this TCR beta chain was seen ten or more times. These data come from a study of T cells of healthy individuals. TCRdb fed the 5' RACE reads into MiXCR, producing one record per CDR3 protein. The table lists about 100,000 distinct CDR3 sequences, 15% to 20% of them singletons. The receptor was isolated from a human donor in good health.

As DNA, the CDR3 is TGTGCCAGCAGTAAGGACTCGAACGTGGATACGCAGTATTTT. This translates into CASSKDSNVDTQYF. The V call is TRBV6-4, the J call TRBJ2-3; weak D call: TRBD2 (5 bases). Trimming left V 5 bases short and J 6 bases short, with 15 bases between. CDR1 MRHNA and CDR2 SNTAGT come from the germline V gene. The CDR3 length is 14 residues.